This TCR beta chain originates from a study of cytomegalovirus exposure and HLA in healthy donors (dated by TCRdb to 2016 to 2017). Describing the broader study: An earlier analysis of some 550 of the donors reported roughly 300 Gb of sequence data and 100 million to 140 million unique TCR beta sequences from 150 million to 200 million T cells. Approximately 300 gigabases of sequencing data and 75 million to 85 million unique TCR sequences made up an early release that covered under 750 HLA-typed donors. Of the roughly 390 genotyped donors, less than 90% were placed in the genetic ancestry cluster associated with self-reported Caucasian donors. The aim of the study was to test whether cataloging public T cell receptors could identify signatures of past pathogen exposure. The study used immunosequencing to profile the T cell repertoires of approximately 650 subjects and linked those repertoires to cytomegalovirus serostatus. Along with the 666-subject first cohort, a separate validation cohort of over a hundred different subjects was used. To predict cytomegalovirus infection status, the study brought together high-throughput TCR immunosequencing, statistical association of individual TCRs with disease status, and machine learning. A later analysis re-analyzed previously published TCR beta repertoires from roughly 690 donors and added high-resolution HLA genotyping to study TCR occurrence patterns. Rather than drawing on any new phenotypic data, the later analysis identified candidate immune exposures from TCR beta sequences and the way those sequences occurred across donors. In an earlier analysis of 500 to 650 of the donors, high-throughput TCR beta sequencing was used to judge whether each TCR beta V gene segment behaved as functional or pseudogenic. Alongside the repertoire data, information on donor age, sex, ethnicity and CMV serostatus was compiled. A later genetic analysis took genome-wide SNP genotypes for about 65% of the 666 donors and used that subset as a discovery cohort. All discovery cohort repertoires had been generated using a single sequencing platform. HLA typing included class I and class II loci at four-digit resolution. Typing coverage differed by locus: A, B, C, DRB1 and DQB1 were typed in roughly 620-630 donors, DQA1 in around 500, DPA1 in 600 to 610, and DPB1 in approximately 450. Because of strong linkage in the cohort, five DR-DQ haplotypes were treated as single units for association and clustering. Among almost 400 genotyped donors of the cohort, an average of 235,054 unique TCR beta nucleotide sequences were sequenced per donor, about a sixth of them non-productive. Overall study results and their limits: In this cohort, only TCR beta chains were sequenced, and detectable features were limited by the absence of alpha or paired-chain data. In a later analysis, most CMV-associated TCR beta chains were found to appear HLA-restricted, with HLA associations seemingly driven largely by CMV exposure. The classifier was reported to diagnose cytomegalovirus status with high specificity and sensitivity in both the original and validation cohorts. Because some donors lacked HLA typing at each locus, the association tests relied only on the typed subset. When HLA alleles, especially DR and DQ, strongly co-occurred, attributing TCR associations to individual alleles was difficult. Most TCR sequences were observed very rarely across donors, whereas some public TCRs were present in many individuals. A cluster of highly shared sequence variants was judged likely to represent a technical artifact of the sequencing pipeline. Some IMGT-functional V segments, including TRBV6-2 and TRBV6-3, could not be told apart with the 87-base-pair reads, so those segments were excluded. According to a later genetic analysis, donors in an Asian-associated ancestry cluster had fewer N-insertions in productive TCRs than the approximately 700-donor mean. A further reported finding was that TCR beta sequences accurately predicted the HLA-A and HLA-B alleles for most subjects in the first cohort. A later analysis found that HLA-associated TCR beta chains were more clonally expanded and had lower generation probabilities than equally common non-associated chains. The authors suggested that the approach could potentially be generalized to other disease states and immunological phenotypes. The earlier analysis of 587 of the donors excluded fewer than 20 rarely observed V segments, including chromosome 9 orphons, because counts were too low. In vitro tests confirmed that a few of the cytomegalovirus-associated TCR beta chains recognize cytomegalovirus antigens. The study gave a list of under 200 TCR beta chains associated with cytomegalovirus. V-gene and J-gene trimming of TCR beta chains was associated with a missense DCLRE1C variant in a later genetic analysis, and the association was replicated in an independent cohort. For the cohort, immune exposure information was limited to CMV serostatus. Presence/absence analyses assumed roughly uniform sequencing depth across donors, an assumption that may not hold. Correlated functional status among segregating V segments might be attributable to linkage disequilibrium, but an unknown experimental factor could not be ruled out. In a later analysis, the rate of TCR association differed among HLA loci, with DRB1 alleles having the most associated TCRs and HLA-C alleles having the fewest. An earlier analysis of roughly 570 of the donors showed that most TCR beta V segments appeared in productive rearrangements either about 87% or about 30% of the time, which broadly matched IMGT annotations. Several of the top co-occurrence clusters appeared to be linked to parvovirus B19, influenza, CMV and Epstein-Barr virus, according to a later analysis. A later analysis associated about 18,000 TCR beta sequences with specific HLA alleles at a false discovery rate of 0.05.

CDR1 and CDR2 were assigned from the germline V gene as MDHEN and SYDVKM. The CDR3 measures 17 amino acids from cysteine to phenylalanine. The only DNA kept is the CDR3, 51 bases in frame from the first base. Clipping removes 4 bases from V and 9 bases from J, with 15 as the unmatched junction base count. Notes on this clone: Its antigen specificity is not known. Nothing much larger sits one base from this clone, and base qualities are not available.

The library was produced with the immunoSEQ multiplex PCR assay. A mixture of 60 forward primers for TCR Vbeta segments and 13 reverse primers for TCR Jbeta segments was used in the multiplex PCR. The CDR3 region of rearranged TCR beta genes was amplified from genomic DNA by a multiplex PCR assay. Amplified TCR beta libraries were sequenced as 87-base-pair reads on the Illumina HiSeq System. In the paper's pipeline: A later analysis tallied about 77 million unique TCR beta chains across the 666 repertoires, and approximately 12 million of those chains were shared by two or more donors. A nearest-neighbor algorithm error-corrected the raw reads and collapsed the reads into unique sequences, merging closely related sequences to remove PCR and sequencing errors. Alignment of CDR3 sequences to IMGT reference sequences was used to assign V, D and J gene segments. For a sequence to be retained, at least a six-nucleotide match to both a V gene segment and a J gene segment was required. A rearrangement counted as productive if the CDR3 had no stop codons and remained in frame with V and J, and every other rearrangement counted as non-productive. CDR3 was defined according to IMGT convention as the region running from the second conserved V-encoded cysteine to the conserved J-encoded phenylalanine. The earlier analysis of 587 of the donors excluded any sequence lacking an unambiguous match to a single V gene segment. An earlier analysis of 587 of the donors classified V segments as functional when productive rearrangements were above 56.7% and as segregating when the standard deviation between donors was above 5%. A statistical classification framework was built to diagnose cytomegalovirus status from the catalog of TCR beta chain sequences. In a later analysis, TCR nucleotide sequences were compared against IMGT/GENE-DB human TR gene sequences so that V and J genes could be assigned. The TCRdist pipeline was used in a later analysis to assign CDR3 sequences and most-parsimonious VDJ recombination scenarios. In a later analysis, each TCR beta chain was defined by its CDR3 amino acid sequence together with its V-gene family, and reads lacking a unique V-gene family were excluded. A later analysis removed 592 highly shared, low-generation-probability nucleotide sequences to deal with suspected cross-contamination and a sequencing artifact. A later analysis calculated a clonal expansion index for each public chain from normalized within-repertoire ranks of inferred template counts. Generation probabilities in a later analysis came from a VDJ recombination model fitted to out-of-frame rearrangements, and those results were checked against IGoR. A later analysis scored TCR-TCR, TCR-HLA and TCR-CMV co-occurrence with hypergeometric tests, applying a repertoire-size bias correction to TCR pairs. False discovery rates were estimated in a later analysis by permuting HLA or CMV assignments 20 times. In a later analysis, co-occurring TCRs were grouped using DBSCAN, with TCRdist sequence similarity added in when clustering inside HLA-allele-positive subsets. Repertoires with fewer than 30,000 or more than 120,000 public chains, plus five repertoires with anomalous nucleotide sharing, were excluded from co-occurrence clustering. TCRdb carries this immuneACCESS record with in-frame sequences only. Its versions omit some clonotypes, under half of them owing to an unresolved V gene in the studies checked, with the rest unexplained. V, J and clone size are taken as reported in that table, and D and trimming were inferred from the DNA itself. This sample comprises more than 140,000 clones, approximately 82% of them detected only once. Clones ranked in the top ten supply roughly 2.1% of the sample.

The cohort comprised around 700 healthy bone marrow donors. All cohort members were sampled while nominally healthy, although unrecorded immune exposures were likely present. The donor tested CMV seronegative, placing the donor among the 350 to 400 seronegative members of the cohort. A peripheral blood sample was provided by each donor, and peripheral blood mononuclear cells were used for TCR beta sequencing. Genomic DNA extraction from the blood cell samples was performed with the Qiagen DNeasy Blood Extraction Kit. The rearranged segments are TRBV28 and TRBJ2-1, and 10 junction bases match TRBD2. The sample was PBMCs. This clonotype was obtained from a woman between 40 and 55 years old in good health and CMV-seronegative. The DNA reads TGTGCCAGCAGTTCCGACAGTCCTAGCGGGAGTATTAGTGAGCAGTTCTTC. Its translation reads: CASSSDSPSGSISEQFF.